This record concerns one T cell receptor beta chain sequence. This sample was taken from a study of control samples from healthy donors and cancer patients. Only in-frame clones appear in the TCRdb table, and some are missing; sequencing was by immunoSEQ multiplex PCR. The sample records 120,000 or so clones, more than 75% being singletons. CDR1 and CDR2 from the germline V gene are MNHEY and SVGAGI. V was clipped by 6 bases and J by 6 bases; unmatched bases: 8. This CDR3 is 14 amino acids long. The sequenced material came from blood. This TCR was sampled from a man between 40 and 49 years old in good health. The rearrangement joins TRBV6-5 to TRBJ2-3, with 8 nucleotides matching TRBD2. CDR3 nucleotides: TGTGCCAGCAGAACCCTAGCGGGTGGGGATACGCAGTATTTT. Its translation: CASRTLAGGDTQYF.